This note documents a single T cell receptor (beta chain) sequence. An end of the junction differs from the germline gene, which may be a read error. The same CDR3 can be traced to other DNA sequences in this sample. Primers included in the PCR were 60 Vbeta and 13 Jbeta primers. Libraries were prepared by immunoSEQ multiplex PCR; TCRdb keeps only in-frame clonotypes and omits some of them. Its table lists about 140,000 clones. The data originate from a study of cytomegalovirus exposure and HLA in healthy donors. Germline V CDR1 and CDR2: MNHNS, SASEGT. This CDR3 is built from 14 residues. This rearrangement joins TRBV6-1 to TRBJ1-1; 7 bases match TRBD1. This TCR derives from a man in his forties in good health and CMV-seronegative. The specimen sequenced was PBMCs. The DNA for the CDR3 is TGTGCCAGCACTAAGACAGGGTTGAACACTGAGGCTTTCTTT. The encoded protein is CASTKTGLNTEAFF.